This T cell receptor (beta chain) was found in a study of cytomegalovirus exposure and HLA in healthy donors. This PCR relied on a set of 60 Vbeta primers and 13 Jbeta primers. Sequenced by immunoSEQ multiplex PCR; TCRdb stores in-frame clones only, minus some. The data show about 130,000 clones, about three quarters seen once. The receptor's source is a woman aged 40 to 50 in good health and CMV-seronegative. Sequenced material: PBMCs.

CDR3 in amino acids: CASSLVFWRTSGGSQETQYF. CDR3 in DNA: TGTGCCAGCAGCTTAGTCTTCTGGCGGACTAGCGGGGGTTCGCAAGAGACCCAGTACTTC. The chain joins TRBV7-6 to TRBJ2-5; 13 positions match TRBD2. Trimming at V came to 1 base and at J to 2 bases, leaving 13 bases not matched to a gene. The CDR3 consists of 20 residues. The germline V gene encodes CDR1 SGHVS and CDR2 FNYEAQ.